The table lists the clone carrying this T cell receptor (beta chain) with a count of one. Its cognate antigen is unknown. Assay: immunoSEQ multiplex PCR; the TCRdb copy retains only in-frame clones and omits some. The sample holds around 21,000 clones, approximately 93% seen once. The sample is drawn from a study of T cell clones after liver transplantation. Study as a whole: A pre-transplant mixed lymphocyte reaction with TCRbeta sequencing defined graft-donor-reactive clones followed in post-transplant blood. Three of the eight recipients were HCV-positive; the rest had non-autoimmune, non-viral transplant indications. The study's findings and limits: Migration into the graft, not deletion, may explain lost graft donor-reactive T cells.

Trimming took 4 bases from V and 2 from J, leaving 15 bases between them. This CDR3 comprises 15 residues. In germline, CDR1 is SGHRS, CDR2 YFSETQ. Thawed unstimulated PBMCs were FACS-sorted by CD3, CD4 and CD8 into two populations. This material consisted of CD8+ T cells from blood, taken approximately 25 months after liver transplant. This TCR derives from a human patient who received a liver transplant. Some T cells may be transferred from the graft donor. The V and J genes are TRBV5-1 and TRBJ2-5, with D unresolved. CDR3 DNA sequence: TGCGCCAGCAGCCCGATCATTGCGCAACAAGAGACCCAGTACTTC. It encodes CASSPIIAQQETQYF. Full variable domain (outside the CDR3, taken from reference TRBV5-1 and TRBJ2-5): KAGVTQTPRYLIKTRGQQVTLSCSPISGHRSVSWYQQTPGQGLQFLFEYFSETQRNKGNFPGRFSGRQFSNSRSEMNVSTLELGDSALYLCASSPIIAQQETQYFGPGTRLLVL.